This is a list of T cell receptor beta chains from one sample in a study of metastatic and nonmetastatic thyroid tumors. Via MiXCR, TCRdb re-called the PCR reads. The sample has some 84,000 clones, over 8.5% seen once; the top ten hold roughly 10%. Sequencing used blood. These receptor sequences come from a female donor with papillary thyroid cancer or a benign thyroid nodule (not recorded which). Some clones in this sample may be carry-over from other donors' samples. Each CDR3 is given with its conserved first and last residue.

v_gene: TRBV3-1
CDR3aa: CASSFLAHEQYF

v_gene: TRBV6-5
CDR3aa: CASSYSGGGDNQPQHF

v_gene: TRBV5-1
CDR3aa: CASSPGTGGNEKLFF

v_gene: TRBV11-1
CDR3aa: CASSLARNTEAFF

v_gene: TRBV5-1
CDR3aa: CASSLAGVETQYF

v_gene: TRBV19
CDR3aa: CASRMGGQGYTF

v_gene: TRBV12-3/TRBV12-4
CDR3aa: CASIRGQAESGYTF

v_gene: TRBV18
CDR3aa: CASSPLRGGSSTDTQYF

v_gene: TRBV19
CDR3aa: CASTQGGRWTEAFF

v_gene: TRBV10-1
CDR3aa: CASSESIGYQETQYF

v_gene: TRBV11-1
CDR3aa: CASRDRWTLGQNTEAFF

v_gene: TRBV9
CDR3aa: CASSPVTGGETQYF

v_gene: TRBV9
CDR3aa: CASSATSGTGGADTQYF

v_gene: TRBV28
CDR3aa: CASGAGDTQYF

v_gene: TRBV20-1
CDR3aa: CSARGGGTEAFF

v_gene: TRBV6-1
CDR3aa: CASSRNSGGAAKNIQYF

v_gene: TRBV19
CDR3aa: CASSIGRQVDGYTF

v_gene: TRBV19
CDR3aa: CASYDSSYNSPLHF

v_gene: TRBV28
CDR3aa: CASSSLDEQYF

v_gene: TRBV9
CDR3aa: CASSTSGAQETQYF

v_gene: TRBV12-3/TRBV12-4
CDR3aa: CASSRDSLPLHF

v_gene: TRBV6-5
CDR3aa: CASSYRGTDNSPLHF

v_gene: TRBV10-3
CDR3aa: CAISEGGQGWETQYF

v_gene: TRBV5-1
CDR3aa: CASSLEGYGYTF

v_gene: TRBV5-1
CDR3aa: CASRANRGNPPLHF

v_gene: TRBV18
CDR3aa: CASSPPQGRAKNIQYF

v_gene: TRBV5-1
CDR3aa: CASSHDSPNYGYTF

v_gene: TRBV11-2
CDR3aa: CASSLGGFANSPLHF

v_gene: TRBV7-3
CDR3aa: CASSSAGTESEKLFF

v_gene: TRBV2
CDR3aa: CASKADTTNYGYTF

v_gene: TRBV12-3/TRBV12-4
CDR3aa: CASSFSLNTEAFF

v_gene: TRBV20-1
CDR3aa: CSARKTGDNTGELFF

v_gene: TRBV5-1
CDR3aa: CASSSGQVNYGYTF

v_gene: TRBV27
CDR3aa: CASSPGTGEVSSPLHF

v_gene: TRBV6-5
CDR3aa: CASSYSEGRQPQHF

v_gene: TRBV30
CDR3aa: CAWSDQGLGGYTF

v_gene: TRBV29-1
CDR3aa: CSVRDSQGAVYGYTF

v_gene: TRBV27
CDR3aa: CASSLWRGFSGGYTF

v_gene: TRBV7-6
CDR3aa: CASRLGGEPNSPLHF

v_gene: TRBV5-1
CDR3aa: CASSSQGGSYEQYF

v_gene: TRBV7-6
CDR3aa: CASSLVGQGASGANVLTF

v_gene: TRBV6-5
CDR3aa: CASSYSWDQPQHF

v_gene: TRBV5-1
CDR3aa: CASSLVQGDEAFF

v_gene: TRBV27
CDR3aa: CASSLSGDSGSTDTQYF

v_gene: TRBV30
CDR3aa: CAWKPSGGGTQYF

v_gene: TRBV11-2
CDR3aa: CASSSLAGGGEQYF

v_gene: TRBV11-3
CDR3aa: CASSKVEGTEAFF

v_gene: TRBV9
CDR3aa: CASSVRTGDNSPLHF

v_gene: TRBV6-5
CDR3aa: CASSYWSRSGANVLTF

v_gene: TRBV9
CDR3aa: CASSVGPGTDTQYF

v_gene: TRBV3-1
CDR3aa: CASSLTTARELFF

v_gene: TRBV18
CDR3aa: CASSPSNRGRPQHF

v_gene: TRBV19
CDR3aa: CASRKQGVGTPLYEQYF

v_gene: TRBV12-3/TRBV12-4
CDR3aa: CASREQGLTQPQHF

v_gene: TRBV12-3/TRBV12-4
CDR3aa: CASSPIRDPYEQYF

v_gene: TRBV7-3
CDR3aa: CASSLRPPSAQETQYF

v_gene: TRBV24-1
CDR3aa: CATSDSKSTGRMRDTQYF

v_gene: TRBV3-1
CDR3aa: CASSQGLYGYTF

v_gene: TRBV27
CDR3aa: CASSPGGAGTDEQFF